One TCR beta chain is described in this entry. This clonotype was found a few times. Which antigen it targets is not known. Base qualities are missing; no much larger clone stands one base away. TCR cDNA was synthesized by 5'RACE template switching, which introduced a universal primer site and unique molecular identifiers. cDNA synthesis was primed from both the TCR alpha and TCR beta constant segments. Libraries were amplified in two PCR steps, with sample barcodes and sequencing adapters added in the second step. Sequencing of the libraries was done on either Illumina HiSeq 2500 (2x100 bp) or NovaSeq (2x150 bp). In the authors' own workflow: Reads were demultiplexed and collapsed into UMI consensus sequences with MIGEC, and V(D)J alignment was performed with MiXCR. Vaccine-responding clonotypes were defined with edgeR using replicate PBMC samples, requiring FDR below 0.01 and a log2 fold change above 5 up to day 15. Each bulk clonotype received a CD4 or CD8 identity based on whether the sequenced CD4 or CD8 repertoire contained that clonotype at higher abundance. TCRdb reworked the public reads: Q25 trimming with fastp, MiXCR clone assembly, productive beta chains retained. Rows merge per CDR3 protein into single entries with the most common DNA and genes. TCRdb's processing, not the study's, gives the V and J calls here. The sample data list around 530,000 distinct CDR3 sequences, and roughly 17% of these were observed just once. The top ten hold approximately 15% of the sample.

The sample is drawn from a study of T cells after yellow fever vaccination (dated by TCRdb to about 2019). Some background on the complete study: Libraries from fractions with low cell numbers were prepared with the SMART-Seq v4 Ultra Low Input RNA kit. To follow T-cell clones before and after primary and booster YFV17D yellow fever vaccination, bulk TCR alpha and beta repertoires were sequenced over time. Two healthy male donors made up the cohort, one aged 18 to 30 years and the other aged 30 to 40 years. Blood samples were taken at several timepoints before and after primary and secondary immunization, and bulk PBMC replicates and cell subsets were isolated. Findings and caveats that apply to the study as a whole: A small share of clonotypes was detected in both CD4 and CD8 compartments, with the overlap likely arising from convergent recombination. Most clones expanded after primary vaccination were re-detected after the booster (around 96% of CD4 and roughly 87% of CD8), suggesting broad memory maintenance. Computational filtering was needed because FACS-sorted repertoires could contain abundant contaminating clonotypes from the bulk population. Compared with the primary T-cell response, the secondary T-cell response was weaker but faster, peaking on day 5 rather than day 15. Only a couple of donors were included in the study, so the extent to which the findings can be generalized is limited.

The treatment or condition label, as the study defines it: live attenuated yellow fever vaccine strain. At every blood-draw timepoint, two biological replicates of bulk PBMCs were collected. A standard Ficoll-Paque protocol was used to isolate PBMCs from peripheral blood. RNA was extracted with TriZol from bulk PBMCs, CD4 and CD8 fractions, and dextramer-positive and dextramer-negative fractions. Trimming takes 4 bases from V and 13 bases from J, and the germline ends sit 17 bases apart. The CDR3 runs 14 residues from the cysteine to the phenylalanine. The sequence is cut down to CDR3 DNA, 42 bases in frame from base 1. For CDR1 and CDR2, the germline V gene (reference sequence) lists LGHDT and YNNKEL.

The sample in question was PBMCs, obtained 5 days after the first yellow fever vaccination. The sequence derives from a man aged 18 to 30 who received the YFV17D yellow fever vaccine. This chain is built from TRBV3-1 and TRBJ1-6, and perhaps TRBD1 as D gene, on 6 matching bases. In nucleotides, the sequence is TGTGCCAGCAGCCCTCGGGACACCCGTTTTCCCCTCCACTTT. Translation gives CASSPRDTRFPLHF.